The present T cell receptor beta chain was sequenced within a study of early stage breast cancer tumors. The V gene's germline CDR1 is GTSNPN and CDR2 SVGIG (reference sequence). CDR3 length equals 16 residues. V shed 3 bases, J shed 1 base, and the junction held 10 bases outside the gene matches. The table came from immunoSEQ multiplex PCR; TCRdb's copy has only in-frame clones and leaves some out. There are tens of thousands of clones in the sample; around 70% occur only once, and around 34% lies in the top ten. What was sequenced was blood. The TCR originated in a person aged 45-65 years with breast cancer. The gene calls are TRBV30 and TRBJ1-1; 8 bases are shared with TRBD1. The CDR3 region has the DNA TGTGCCTGGAGCCCACCAACCGGGACAGGGAACACTGAAGCTTTCTTT. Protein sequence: CAWSPPTGTGNTEAFF.